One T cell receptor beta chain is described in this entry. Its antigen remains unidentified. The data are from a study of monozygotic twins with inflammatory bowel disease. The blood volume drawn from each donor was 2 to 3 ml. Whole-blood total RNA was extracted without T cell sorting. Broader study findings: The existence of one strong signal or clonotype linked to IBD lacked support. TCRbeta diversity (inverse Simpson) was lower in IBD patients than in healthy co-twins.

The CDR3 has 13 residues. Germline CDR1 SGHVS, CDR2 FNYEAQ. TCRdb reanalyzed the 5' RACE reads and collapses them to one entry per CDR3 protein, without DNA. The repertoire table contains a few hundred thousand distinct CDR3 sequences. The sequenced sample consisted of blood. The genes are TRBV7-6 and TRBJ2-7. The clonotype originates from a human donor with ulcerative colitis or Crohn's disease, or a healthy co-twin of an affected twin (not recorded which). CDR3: CASSLEWTYEQYF.